This entry concerns a single T cell receptor beta chain. Its antigen remains unidentified. Germline CDR1 and CDR2: MNHEY and SMNVEV (reference sequence). This CDR3 region has 13 residues. Between the trimmed V and J ends, which lost 6 bases and 3 bases, there was a span of 11 bases. Profiled with immunoSEQ multiplex PCR; TCRdb holds only in-frame clones, not every one. The sample has about 500,000 clones, about nine tenths seen once. This entry comes from a study of Ad26.COV2.S vaccination and SARS-CoV-2 variants. The wider study: Donor joined the COV1001 Ad26.COV2.S trial arm. Findings of the study overall: People who got the vaccine had more spike-specific TCR breadth than people who got placebo.

The sample's treatment: roughly 19 received Ad26.COV2.S at low or high dose, single or two shots; about 5 received placebo; per-sample allocation not given. Each sample was drawn 63 days after the first injection (of vaccine or placebo). An Ad26 vector expressing Wuhan-strain SARS-CoV-2 spike constituted the vaccine. The TCR comes from a person aged 18 to 65 who received the Ad26.COV2.S COVID-19 vaccine or a placebo. Sample: peripheral blood, taken in a trial of Ad26.COV2.S vaccine versus placebo. The gene calls are TRBV27 and TRBJ1-2, with D perhaps matching TRBD1 (6 bases). CDR3 protein: CASRTAGDYGYTF. The CDR3, as DNA: TGTGCCAGCAGAACCGCAGGGGACTATGGCTACACCTTC.